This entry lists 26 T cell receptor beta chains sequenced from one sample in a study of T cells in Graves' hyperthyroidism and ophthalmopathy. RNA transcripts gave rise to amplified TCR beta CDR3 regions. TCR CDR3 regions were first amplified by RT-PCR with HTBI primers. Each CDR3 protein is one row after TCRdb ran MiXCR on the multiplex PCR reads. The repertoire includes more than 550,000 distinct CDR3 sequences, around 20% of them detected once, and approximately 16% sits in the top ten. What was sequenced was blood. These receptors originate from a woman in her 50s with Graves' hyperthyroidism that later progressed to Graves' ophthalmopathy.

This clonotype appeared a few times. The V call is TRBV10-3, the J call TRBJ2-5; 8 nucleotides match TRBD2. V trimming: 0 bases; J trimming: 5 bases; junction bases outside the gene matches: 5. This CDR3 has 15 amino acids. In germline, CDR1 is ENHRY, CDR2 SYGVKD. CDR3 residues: CAISESTGGAETQYF. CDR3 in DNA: TGTGCCATCAGTGAGTCTACCGGGGGGGCTGAGACCCAGTACTTC.

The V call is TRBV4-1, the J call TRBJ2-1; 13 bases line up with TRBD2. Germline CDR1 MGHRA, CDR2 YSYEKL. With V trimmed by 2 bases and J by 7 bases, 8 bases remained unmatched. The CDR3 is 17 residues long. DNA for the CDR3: TGCGCCAGCAGCCAACTCCCGGGACTAGCGGGGTTGAATGAGCAGTTCTTC. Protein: CASSQLPGLAGLNEQFF.

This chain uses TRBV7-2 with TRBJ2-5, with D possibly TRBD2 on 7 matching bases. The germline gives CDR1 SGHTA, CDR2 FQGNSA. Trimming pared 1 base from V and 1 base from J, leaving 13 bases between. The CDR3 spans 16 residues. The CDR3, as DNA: TGTGCCAGCAGCTTAGTGGCGGGGGCTTCCCAAGAGACCCAGTACTTC. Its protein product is CASSLVAGASQETQYF. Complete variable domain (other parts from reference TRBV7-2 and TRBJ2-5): GAGVSQSPSNKVTEKGKDVELRCDPISGHTALYWYRQSLGQGLEFLIYFQGNSAPDKSGLPSDRFSAERTGGSVSTLTIQRTQQEDSAVYLCASSLVAGASQETQYFGPGTRLLVL.

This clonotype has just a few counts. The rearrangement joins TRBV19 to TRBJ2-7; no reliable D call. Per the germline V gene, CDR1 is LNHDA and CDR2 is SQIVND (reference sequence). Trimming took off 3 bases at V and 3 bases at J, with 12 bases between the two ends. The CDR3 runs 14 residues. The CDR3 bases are TGTGCCAGTAGTATGGGCCTTGACCACTACGAGCAGTACTTC. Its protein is CASSMGLDHYEQYF.

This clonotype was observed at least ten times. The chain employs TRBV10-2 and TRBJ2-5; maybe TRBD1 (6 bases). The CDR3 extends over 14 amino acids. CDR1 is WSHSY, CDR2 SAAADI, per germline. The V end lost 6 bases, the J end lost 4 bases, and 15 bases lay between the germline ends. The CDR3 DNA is TGCGCCAGCAGGAAGACAGGCTCCGGAGAGACCCAGTACTTC. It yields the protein CASRKTGSGETQYF.

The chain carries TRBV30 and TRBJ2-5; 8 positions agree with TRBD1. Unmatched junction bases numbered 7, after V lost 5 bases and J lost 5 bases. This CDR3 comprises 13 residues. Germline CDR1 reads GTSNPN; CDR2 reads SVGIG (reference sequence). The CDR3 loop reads CAWLKQGVETQYF. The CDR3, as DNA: TGTGCCTGGTTGAAACAGGGGGTTGAGACCCAGTACTTC.

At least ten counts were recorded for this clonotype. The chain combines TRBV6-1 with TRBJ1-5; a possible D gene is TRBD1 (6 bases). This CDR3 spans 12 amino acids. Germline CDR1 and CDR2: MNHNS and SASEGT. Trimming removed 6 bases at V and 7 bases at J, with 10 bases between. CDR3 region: CASRQGGQPQHF. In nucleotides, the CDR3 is TGTGCCAGCAGACAGGGCGGACAGCCCCAGCATTTT.

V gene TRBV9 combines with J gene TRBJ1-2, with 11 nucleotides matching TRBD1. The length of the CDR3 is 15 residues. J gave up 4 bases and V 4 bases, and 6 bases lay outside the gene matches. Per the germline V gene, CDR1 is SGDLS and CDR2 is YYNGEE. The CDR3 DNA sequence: TGTGCCAGCAGCAACCCGGGACAGGGGGGCTATGGCTACACCTTC. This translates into CASSNPGQGGYGYTF.

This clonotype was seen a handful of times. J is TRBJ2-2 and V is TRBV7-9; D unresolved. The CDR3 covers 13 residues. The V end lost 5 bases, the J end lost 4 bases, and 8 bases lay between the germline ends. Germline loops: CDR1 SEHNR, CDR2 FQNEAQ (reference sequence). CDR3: CASSSSPTGELFF. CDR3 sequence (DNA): TGTGCCAGCAGCAGCTCTCCCACCGGGGAGCTGTTTTTT.

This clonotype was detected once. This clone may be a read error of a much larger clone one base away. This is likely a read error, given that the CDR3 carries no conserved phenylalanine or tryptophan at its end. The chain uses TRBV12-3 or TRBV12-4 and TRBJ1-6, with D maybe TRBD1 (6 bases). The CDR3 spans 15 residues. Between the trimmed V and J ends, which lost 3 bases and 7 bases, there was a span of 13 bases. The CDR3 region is CASSFSGALNSPLHS. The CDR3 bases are TGTGCCAGCAGTTTTTCGGGGGCCCTAAATTCACCCCTCCACTCT.

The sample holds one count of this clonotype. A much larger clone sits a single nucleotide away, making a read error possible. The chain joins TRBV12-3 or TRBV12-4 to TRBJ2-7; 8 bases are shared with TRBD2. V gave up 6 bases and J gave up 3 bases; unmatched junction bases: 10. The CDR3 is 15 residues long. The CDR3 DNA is TGTGCCAGCAGCTTACTAGCGGAGGAGAGCTACGAGCAGTACTTC. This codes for CASSLLAEESYEQYF.

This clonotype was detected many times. As DNA, the CDR3 is TGTGCCAGCAGTTTCGGACGGGATAGCGAGCAGTACTTC. Its translation is CASSFGRDSEQYF. This rearrangement joins TRBV12-3 or TRBV12-4 to TRBJ2-7; the D gene is possibly TRBD2 (5 bases). The V gene lost 3 bases and the J gene lost 6 bases, with 12 bases spanning the gap. CDR3 length equals 13 residues.

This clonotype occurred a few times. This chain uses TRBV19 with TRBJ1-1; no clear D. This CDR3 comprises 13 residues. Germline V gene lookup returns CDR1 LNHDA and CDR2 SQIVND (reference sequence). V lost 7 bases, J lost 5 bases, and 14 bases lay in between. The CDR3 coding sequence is TGTGCCAGTAATTTTCCTGGCGGGACTGAAGCTTTCTTT. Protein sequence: CASNFPGGTEAFF.

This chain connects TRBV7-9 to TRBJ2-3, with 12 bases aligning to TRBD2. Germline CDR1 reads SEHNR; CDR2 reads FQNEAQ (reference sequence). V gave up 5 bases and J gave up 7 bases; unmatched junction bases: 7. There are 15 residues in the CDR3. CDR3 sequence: CASSLTSGGTNTQYF. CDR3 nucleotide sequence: TGTGCCAGCAGCCTCACTAGCGGGGGGACTAATACGCAGTATTTT.

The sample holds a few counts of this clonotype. DNA for the CDR3: TGTGCCAGCAGTAAACAGACAGCGATGAACACTGAAGCTTTCTTT. Amino acids: CASSKQTAMNTEAFF. The V gene is TRBV27, the J gene TRBJ1-1; D is perhaps TRBD1 (5 bases). The germline V gene encodes CDR1 MNHEY and CDR2 SMNVEV (reference sequence). The CDR3 extends over 15 amino acids. The V end lost 5 bases, the J end lost 0 bases, and 13 bases lay between the germline ends.

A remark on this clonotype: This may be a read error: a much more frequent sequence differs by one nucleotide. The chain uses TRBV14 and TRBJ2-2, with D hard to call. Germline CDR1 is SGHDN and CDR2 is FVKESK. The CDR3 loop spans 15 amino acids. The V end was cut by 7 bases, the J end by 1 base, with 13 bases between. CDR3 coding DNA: TGTGCCAGCAACCCGGGTCCAGGGAACACCGGGGAGCTGTTTTTT. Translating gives CASNPGPGNTGELFF.

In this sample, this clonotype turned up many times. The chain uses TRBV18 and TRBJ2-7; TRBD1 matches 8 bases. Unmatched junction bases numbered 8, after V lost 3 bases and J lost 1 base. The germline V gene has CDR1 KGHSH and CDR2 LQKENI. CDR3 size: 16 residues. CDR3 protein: CASSPSQGASSYEQYF. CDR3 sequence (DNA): TGTGCCAGCTCACCGTCGCAGGGGGCGTCTTCCTACGAGCAGTACTTC.

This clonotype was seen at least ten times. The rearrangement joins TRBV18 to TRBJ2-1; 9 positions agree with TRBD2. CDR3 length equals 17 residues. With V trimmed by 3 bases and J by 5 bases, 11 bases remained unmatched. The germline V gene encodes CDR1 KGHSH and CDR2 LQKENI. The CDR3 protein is CASSPLSTSGSNNEQFF. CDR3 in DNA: TGTGCCAGCTCACCCCTTTCGACTAGCGGATCTAACAATGAGCAGTTCTTC.

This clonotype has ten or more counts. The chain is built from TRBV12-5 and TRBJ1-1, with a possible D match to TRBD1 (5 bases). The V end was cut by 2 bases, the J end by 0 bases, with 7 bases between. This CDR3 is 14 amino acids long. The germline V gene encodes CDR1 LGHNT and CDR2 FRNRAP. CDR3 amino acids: CASGLQGLNTEAFF. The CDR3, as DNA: TGTGCTAGTGGTTTGCAGGGTCTGAACACTGAAGCTTTCTTT.

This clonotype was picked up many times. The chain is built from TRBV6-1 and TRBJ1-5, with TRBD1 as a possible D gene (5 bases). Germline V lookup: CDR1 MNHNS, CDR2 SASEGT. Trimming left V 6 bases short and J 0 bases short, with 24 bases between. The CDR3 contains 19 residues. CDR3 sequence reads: CASRPPLGPGRDSNQPQHF. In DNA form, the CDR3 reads TGTGCCAGCAGACCTCCTTTGGGGCCAGGGAGGGATAGCAATCAGCCCCAGCATTTT.

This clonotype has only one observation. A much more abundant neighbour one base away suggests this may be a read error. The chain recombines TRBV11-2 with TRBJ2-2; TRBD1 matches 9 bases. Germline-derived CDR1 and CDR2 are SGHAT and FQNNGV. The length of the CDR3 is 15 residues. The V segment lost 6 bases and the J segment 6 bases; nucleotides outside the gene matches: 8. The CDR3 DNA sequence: TGTGCCAGCAGTCCCGGGACAGGGTGTCCCGGGGAGCTGTTTTTT. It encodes CASSPGTGCPGELFF.

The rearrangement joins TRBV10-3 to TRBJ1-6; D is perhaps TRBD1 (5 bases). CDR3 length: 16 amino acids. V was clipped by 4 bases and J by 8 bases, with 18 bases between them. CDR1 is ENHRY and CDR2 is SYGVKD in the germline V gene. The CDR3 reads CAISGDSLGRDSPLHF. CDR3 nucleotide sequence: TGTGCCATCAGTGGTGACAGTTTGGGTAGGGATTCACCCCTCCACTTT.

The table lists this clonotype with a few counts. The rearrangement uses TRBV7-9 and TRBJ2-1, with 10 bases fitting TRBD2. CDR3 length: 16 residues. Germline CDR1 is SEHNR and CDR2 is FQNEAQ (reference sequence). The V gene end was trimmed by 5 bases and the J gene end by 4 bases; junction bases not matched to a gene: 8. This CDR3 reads CASSPQSGGAYNEQFF. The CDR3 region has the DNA TGTGCCAGCAGCCCACAAAGCGGGGGGGCATACAATGAGCAGTTCTTC. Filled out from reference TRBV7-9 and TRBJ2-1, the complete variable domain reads DTGVSQNPRHKITKRGQNVTFRCDPISEHNRLYWYRQTLGQGPEFLTYFQNEAQLEKSRLLSDRFSAERPKGSFSTLEIQRTEQGDSAMYLCASSPQSGGAYNEQFFGPGTRLTVL.

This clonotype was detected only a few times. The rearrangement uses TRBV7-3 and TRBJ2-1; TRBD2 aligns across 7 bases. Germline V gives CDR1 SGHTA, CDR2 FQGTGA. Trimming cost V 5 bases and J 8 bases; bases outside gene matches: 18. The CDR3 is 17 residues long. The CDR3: CASSQADGTKPRDEQFF. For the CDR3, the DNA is TGTGCCAGCAGCCAAGCGGACGGGACTAAACCACGGGATGAGCAGTTCTTC.

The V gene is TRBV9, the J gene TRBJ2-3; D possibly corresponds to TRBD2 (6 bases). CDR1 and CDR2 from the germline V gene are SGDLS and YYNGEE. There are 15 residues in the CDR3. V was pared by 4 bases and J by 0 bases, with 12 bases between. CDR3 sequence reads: CASSRISGSTDTQYF. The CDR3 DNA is TGTGCCAGCAGCCGGATTAGCGGCAGCACAGATACGCAGTATTTT.

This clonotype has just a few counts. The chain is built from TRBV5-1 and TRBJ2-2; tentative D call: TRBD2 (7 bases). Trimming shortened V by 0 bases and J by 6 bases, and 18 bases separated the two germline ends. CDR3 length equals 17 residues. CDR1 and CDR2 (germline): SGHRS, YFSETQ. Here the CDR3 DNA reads TGCGCCAGCAGCTTGGCGTTGGCGGGGGCTACTTCCGGGGAGCTGTTTTTT. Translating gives CASSLALAGATSGELFF. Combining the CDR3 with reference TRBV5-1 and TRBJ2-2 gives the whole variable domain KAGVTQTPRYLIKTRGQQVTLSCSPISGHRSVSWYQQTPGQGLQFLFEYFSETQRNKGNFPGRFSGRQFSNSRSEMNVSTLELGDSALYLCASSLALAGATSGELFFGEGSRLTVL.